The clone carrying this T cell receptor beta chain was seen once. These data are taken from a study of T cell changes during pregnancy in multiple sclerosis. Germline V lookup: CDR1 SQVTM, CDR2 ANQGSEA. The CDR3 is 11 amino acids. V was cut by 5 bases and J by 7 bases, with 9 bases left in between. Generated by immunoSEQ multiplex PCR, the TCRdb table keeps only in-frame clones and is missing some. Of over 85,000 clones in the sample, 75% to 95% were seen once. The source was peripheral blood, collected after pregnancy. The rearrangement uses TRBV29-1 and TRBJ1-3, with unresolved D. The source is a female donor in good health, enrolled as a control in a pregnancy study. Here the CDR3 reads CSVLSRNTIYF. The CDR3, as DNA: TGCAGCGTTCTTTCTCGTAACACCATATATTTT.